The entry below describes one T cell receptor beta chain. Its antigen is not known. The protocol was immunoSEQ multiplex PCR, while the TCRdb copy is restricted to in-frame clones and leaves out a portion. The sample has roughly 11,000 clones, approximately 93% seen once; the top ten hold 1.3% to 1.5%. The sample comes from a study of regulatory and conventional T cells in RAG deficiency. Whole-study results and caveats: Omenn patients showed >80% Treg-Tconv overlap and shorter CDR3 lengths. RAG-deficient patients showed markedly lower Shannon entropy and higher Simpson indices than control T-cell subsets. Omenn syndrome and CID/AS patients had around 100-fold fewer unique Treg TCR beta sequences, versus 8 to 10-fold elsewhere.

Germline CDR1 and CDR2: MNHEY and SVGAGI. Trimming left V 1 base short and J 5 bases short, with 14 bases between. The CDR3 covers 15 residues. Regulatory T cells were sorted from blood as CD4+ CD25-high CD127-low cells. This sample also belongs to another study, concerning regulatory T cells. This second study says: The PCR used 52 TRBV and 13 TRBJ primers. Patient repertoires had restricted TRB V-J pairs and skewed V and J usage, most in Tregs.

V is TRBV6-5 and J is TRBJ1-1, with D perhaps TRBD1 (6 bases). This receptor was identified in a human donor in good health. Sequenced sample: CD127- CD25+ CD4+ Tregs sorted from blood. CDR3 coding DNA: TGTGCCAGCAGTTACTTCAGGGGAGCGGTGACTGAAGCTTTCTTT. Its translation is CASSYFRGAVTEAFF.